This T cell receptor beta chain stems from a study of human T cells and chemical hapten exposure. Turning to the study itself: While the approximately 23-week study was under way, patients received diphenylcyclopropenone on the scalp every week.

This sample's time point: pre-sensitization, week 0. The treatment: therapeutic diphenylcyclopropenone sensitization with weekly scalp DPC. General study results and limits: Controls formed significantly fewer large CDR3 similarity clusters than expanded TCRs did. Once DPC sensitization occurred, TCRs above 1 in 1000 frequency showed no change.

This clonotype has more than one count but fewer than ten. What it binds is unknown. TCRdb independently ran MiXCR on the RACE reads; one entry per CDR3 protein. Of approximately 320,000 distinct CDR3 sequences detected, 4.5% to 5.5% appear once; the ten largest clones hold approximately 8.2%. Germline-derived CDR1 and CDR2 are SGHDT and YYEEEE. This CDR3 has 16 residues. With 6 bases removed from V and 1 base from J, the gap between germline ends came to 19 bases. The gene calls are TRBV5-6 and TRBJ1-1; weak D call: TRBD1 (6 bases). The specimen comprised whole blood, sampled in connection with sensitization to the hapten diphenylcyclopropenone (DPC). The receptor comes from a woman aged 18-30 years with alopecia areata. Some clones in this sample may be carry-over from other donors' samples. CDR3 DNA sequence: TGTGCCAGCACCCATCGGGGGGGCGCGGGGAACACTGAAGCTTTCTTT. Translating gives CASTHRGGAGNTEAFF.